This T cell receptor beta chain was profiled in a study of blood T cell repertoires in COVID-19. Trimming took off 6 bases at V and 3 bases at J, with 9 bases between the two ends. The CDR3 totals 12 residues. Germline values: CDR1 MNHNS, CDR2 SASEGT. Data came from immunoSEQ multiplex PCR; TCRdb stores just in-frame clones and leaves some out. Of 10,000 to 15,000 clones in the sample, around 70% were seen once. The receptor was isolated from a man between 60 and 70 years old with COVID-19, enrolled during active disease. The chain has TRBV6-1 and TRBJ2-7; D gene unclear. Sequencing was done on a sample of peripheral blood. Here the CDR3 DNA reads TGTGCCAGCAGCTTGAGCCGCTACGAGCAGTACTTC. It specifies CASSLSRYEQYF.